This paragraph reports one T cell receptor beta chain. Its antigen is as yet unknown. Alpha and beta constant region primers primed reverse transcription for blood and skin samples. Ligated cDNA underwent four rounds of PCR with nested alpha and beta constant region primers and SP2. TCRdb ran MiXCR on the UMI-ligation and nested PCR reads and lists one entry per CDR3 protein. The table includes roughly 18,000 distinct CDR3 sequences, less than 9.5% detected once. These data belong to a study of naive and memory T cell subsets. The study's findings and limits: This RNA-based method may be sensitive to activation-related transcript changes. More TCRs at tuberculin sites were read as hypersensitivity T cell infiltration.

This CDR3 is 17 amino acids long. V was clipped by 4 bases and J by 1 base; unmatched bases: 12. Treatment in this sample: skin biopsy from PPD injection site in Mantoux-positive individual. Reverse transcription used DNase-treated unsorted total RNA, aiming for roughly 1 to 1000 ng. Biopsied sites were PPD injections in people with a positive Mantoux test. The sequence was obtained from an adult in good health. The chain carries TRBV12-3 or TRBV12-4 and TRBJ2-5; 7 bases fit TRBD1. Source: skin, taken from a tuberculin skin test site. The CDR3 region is CASSSRPTGYAQETQYF. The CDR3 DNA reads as TGTGCCAGCAGTTCGAGGCCGACAGGGTATGCCCAAGAGACCCAGTACTTC.